Following are 25 T cell receptor beta chains from one sample sequenced in a study of blood T cell repertoires in COVID-19. Here immunoSEQ multiplex PCR was the method, and the copy in TCRdb shows in-frame clones only, minus some. The table has some 42,000 clones, more than 70% seen once. Sequencing used peripheral blood. The receptors were gathered from a human donor in a cohort sampled during active COVID-19.

This clone was observed a single time. The rearrangement links TRBV6-5 to TRBJ1-2; 7 nucleotides align to TRBD1. Germline CDR1 reads MNHEY; CDR2 reads SVGAGI. The CDR3 is made up of 14 amino acids. V trimming: 4 bases; J trimming: 6 bases; junction bases outside the gene matches: 8. The chain's CDR3 is CASSLSGGLDGYTF. CDR3 sequence (DNA): TGTGCCAGCAGTTTATCAGGGGGTTTAGATGGCTACACCTTC.

The CDR3 is CASSPQTTLYTEAFF. Written as DNA, the CDR3 is TGTGCCAGTAGTCCGCAAACCACTTTATACACTGAAGCTTTCTTT. The chain recombines TRBV19 with TRBJ1-1, with D hard to call. Germline assignment: CDR1 LNHDA and CDR2 SQIVND (reference sequence). This CDR3 region has 15 residues. V lost 5 bases to trimming and J lost 3 bases, with 16 bases between them.

The rearrangement links TRBV28 to TRBJ2-3; 8 nucleotides line up with TRBD2. With 7 bases clipped from V and 4 bases from J, the junction kept 13 bases outside the gene matches. This CDR3 is 16 amino acids long. The germline V gene encodes CDR1 MDHEN and CDR2 SYDVKM. The DNA for the CDR3 is TGTGCCAGCACTCCAGGCAGCGGGAGCCCCCCAGATACGCAGTATTTT. Its protein product is CASTPGSGSPPDTQYF.

CDR3 sequence (DNA): TGCGCCAGCAGCCTCGGGAGTTTCACCGGGGAGCTGTTTTTT. Protein: CASSLGSFTGELFF. V is TRBV5-1 and J is TRBJ2-2, with D tentatively TRBD2 (6 bases). Germline loops: CDR1 SGHRS, CDR2 YFSETQ. The CDR3 is 14 residues long. V was shortened by 4 bases and J by 4 bases, with 11 bases between the two germline ends.

This chain links TRBV5-1 with TRBJ2-6; 11 bases agree with TRBD2. Germline CDR1 and CDR2: SGHRS and YFSETQ. This CDR3 has 18 residues. The V segment lost 0 bases and the J segment 3 bases; nucleotides outside the gene matches: 5. Here the CDR3 reads CASSLDGLAGSGANVLTF. DNA of the CDR3: TGCGCCAGCAGCTTGGACGGACTAGCGGGTAGTGGGGCCAACGTCCTGACTTTC. Full variable domain (missing parts from reference TRBV5-1 and TRBJ2-6): KAGVTQTPRYLIKTRGQQVTLSCSPISGHRSVSWYQQTPGQGLQFLFEYFSETQRNKGNFPGRFSGRQFSNSRSEMNVSTLELGDSALYLCASSLDGLAGSGANVLTFGAGSRLTVL.

This clone was detected only once. This chain links TRBV11-2 with TRBJ2-7; maybe TRBD1 (5 bases). The ends were cut back, 3 bases at V and 1 base at J, with 13 bases in the middle. CDR3 length equals 15 residues. From germline, CDR1 is SGHAT and CDR2 FQNNGV. The chain's CDR3 is CASSFTGESSYEQYF. The CDR3 DNA is TGTGCCAGCAGCTTCACAGGAGAATCTTCCTACGAGCAGTACTTC.

This clone was detected once. This rearrangement joins TRBV7-9 to TRBJ1-1; 7 bases match TRBD1. The germline V gene has CDR1 SEHNR and CDR2 FQNEAQ (reference sequence). The CDR3 contains 15 residues. The V segment lost 5 bases and the J segment 2 bases; nucleotides outside the gene matches: 8. For the CDR3, the DNA is TGTGCCAGCAGCAACAGACAGGGTAGAAACACTGAAGCTTTCTTT. Protein sequence: CASSNRQGRNTEAFF.

This clone was recorded a few times. This chain connects TRBV28 to TRBJ1-2; D is perhaps TRBD1 (6 bases). Germline CDR1 and CDR2: MDHEN and SYDVKM. Trimming left V 3 bases short and J 4 bases short, with 15 bases between. The CDR3 consists of 15 residues. As DNA, the CDR3 is TGTGCCAGCAGTTTCCCATCGACAGGCTTCTATGGCTACACCTTC. It codes for CASSFPSTGFYGYTF.

On this clone itself: One end of the junction does not line up with germline, which may come from a read error. The rearrangement uses TRBV7-7 and TRBJ2-1; 10 bases map to TRBD2. The CDR3 spans 14 residues. Per germline, CDR1 SSHAT and CDR2 FNYEAQ (reference sequence). This chain's CDR3 is CASSATTSGQKQFF. DNA for the CDR3: TGTGCTAGCAGCGCCACGACTAGCGGGCAGAAGCAGTTCTTC.

This clone came up a few times. This chain uses TRBV7-9 with TRBJ2-7; TRBD1 aligns across 8 bases. Germline V gene data show CDR1 as SEHNR and CDR2 as FQNEAQ (reference sequence). V shed 0 bases, J shed 6 bases, and the junction held 7 bases outside the gene matches. The CDR3 has 15 residues. The CDR3 protein is CASSLASGRGREQYF. The DNA for the CDR3 is TGTGCCAGCAGCTTAGCCTCCGGCAGGGGGCGCGAGCAGTACTTC.

This clone was seen a single time. This chain links TRBV3-1 (or the pseudogene TRBV3-2) with TRBJ2-5, with 7 bases fitting TRBD1. The germline CDR1 and CDR2 sequences are LGHDT and YNNKEL (reference sequence). The junction had 6 bases not matched to a gene; V was cut back by 3 bases and J by 2 bases. The CDR3 contains 15 residues. CDR3: CASSHFGTAQETQYF. The CDR3, as DNA: TGTGCCAGCAGCCACTTCGGGACAGCGCAAGAGACCCAGTACTTC.

The V call is TRBV7-7, the J call TRBJ2-1, with 8 nucleotides matching TRBD2. J gave up 5 bases and V 5 bases, and 11 bases lay outside the gene matches. CDR3 length: 16 residues. Germline lookup yields CDR1 SSHAT and CDR2 FNYEAQ (reference sequence). As DNA, the CDR3 is TGTGCCAGCAGCCCAAGCGGGGGCGCGGGAAACAATGAGCAGTTCTTC. It specifies CASSPSGGAGNNEQFF.

The V gene is TRBV3-1 (or the pseudogene TRBV3-2), the J gene TRBJ2-1, with 10 bases matching TRBD1. J was trimmed by 15 bases and V by 4 bases; bases with no gene match: 6. The CDR3 is 12 amino acids. From germline, CDR1 is LGHDT and CDR2 YNNKEL (reference sequence). The CDR3: CASSPGQGFGFF. CDR3 sequence (DNA): TGTGCCAGCAGCCCGGGACAGGGGTTCGGGTTCTTC.

In regard to this clone: A far larger clone is just one base off, so this is likely a read error. CDR3 DNA sequence: TGTGCCAGCAGCCACGTGGACAGCCATGGCTACACCTTC. Amino acid sequence: CASSHVDSHGYTF. This chain uses TRBV7-9 with TRBJ1-2; D is perhaps TRBD1 (6 bases). The CDR3 totals 13 residues. Between the trimmed V and J ends, which lost 5 bases and 6 bases, there was a span of 13 bases. The germline V gene has CDR1 SEHNR and CDR2 FQNEAQ (reference sequence).

The V gene is TRBV7-9, the J gene TRBJ2-7; TRBD1 matches at 9 bases. The V gene end was trimmed by 5 bases and the J gene end by 4 bases; junction bases not matched to a gene: 12. There are 16 residues in the CDR3. Germline-derived CDR1 and CDR2 are SEHNR and FQNEAQ (reference sequence). The CDR3 is CASSVNRGQEMYEQYF. In DNA, the CDR3 is TGTGCCAGCAGCGTGAACAGGGGGCAAGAGATGTACGAGCAGTACTTC.

DNA of the CDR3: TGCGCCAGCAGCTTAGGCGGGAGCGGCACAGATACGCAGTATTTT. This codes for CASSLGGSGTDTQYF. This sequence joins TRBV5-1 and TRBJ2-3; 7 bases fit TRBD2. This CDR3 is 15 amino acids long. V shed 2 bases, J shed 1 base, and the junction held 4 bases outside the gene matches. CDR1 and CDR2 from the germline V gene are SGHRS and YFSETQ.

V gene TRBV2 combines with J gene TRBJ2-7, with D perhaps TRBD1 (6 bases). The V gene lost 3 bases and the J gene lost 1 base, with 10 bases spanning the gap. This CDR3 comprises 14 residues. Germline assignment: CDR1 SNHLY and CDR2 FYNNEI. The CDR3 protein is CASSDPQGSYEQYF. CDR3 nucleotides: TGTGCCAGCAGTGACCCGCAGGGGTCCTACGAGCAGTACTTC.

J is TRBJ2-3 and V is TRBV19, with 7 bases matching TRBD1. V shed 5 bases, J shed 7 bases, and the junction held 12 bases outside the gene matches. The CDR3 sequence is 15 residues long. In germline, CDR1 is LNHDA, CDR2 SQIVND (reference sequence). The CDR3 spells CASSLPGTVGNTQYF. The CDR3 bases are TGTGCCAGTAGTCTACCCGGGACAGTAGGGAATACGCAGTATTTT.

The J gene is TRBJ2-1, the V gene TRBV19, with 8 bases fitting TRBD2. Germline values: CDR1 LNHDA, CDR2 SQIVND (reference sequence). The CDR3 is made up of 19 amino acids. V lost 2 bases to trimming and J lost 0 bases; unmatched junction nucleotides: 12. Here the CDR3 reads CASSISLAGSYSSYNEQFF. The CDR3 DNA sequence: TGTGCCAGTAGTATATCGCTAGCGGGCTCTTATAGCTCCTACAATGAGCAGTTCTTC.

A single count supports this clone. The genes are TRBV5-1 and TRBJ1-1; TRBD1 matches 8 bases. Germline trimming cut 4 bases from V and 3 bases from J; bases unmatched to any gene: 8. This CDR3 contains 15 residues. The germline CDR1 and CDR2 sequences are SGHRS and YFSETQ. The CDR3 loop is CASSLLGQEDTEAFF. The DNA of the CDR3 is TGCGCCAGCAGCCTTCTGGGACAGGAGGACACTGAAGCTTTCTTT.

The chain couples TRBV28 to TRBJ1-6, with TRBD1 identical over 8 bases. The CDR3 has 17 amino acids. With V trimmed by 6 bases and J by 3 bases, 10 bases remained unmatched. The germline V gene encodes CDR1 MDHEN and CDR2 SYDVKM. CDR3 bases: TGTGCCAGCAGGCGGACACAGGGGGGGTTCTATAATTCACCCCTCCACTTT. The encoded protein is CASRRTQGGFYNSPLHF.

The V call is TRBV5-1, the J call TRBJ2-5, with D perhaps matching TRBD2 (5 bases). The CDR3 loop spans 12 amino acids. V shed 5 bases and J shed 4 bases, with 9 bases lying between them. The germline CDR1 and CDR2 sequences are SGHRS and YFSETQ. CDR3 region: CASSQEGETQYF. As DNA, the CDR3 is TGCGCCAGCAGTCAAGAGGGAGAGACCCAGTACTTC.

This chain uses TRBV2 with TRBJ2-7, with D perhaps TRBD2 (5 bases). CDR1 SNHLY and CDR2 FYNNEI come from the germline V gene. Trimming cost V 6 bases and J 6 bases, with 12 bases left between them. This CDR3 contains 12 residues. Here the CDR3 reads CASSPAGSEQYF. The CDR3 DNA reads TGTGCCAGCAGCCCGGCGGGTAGCGAGCAGTACTTC.

V usage is TRBV7-2 and J usage is TRBJ1-1; 10 nucleotides agree with TRBD1. CDR3 length: 15 amino acids. CDR1 and CDR2 from the germline V gene are SGHTA and FQGNSA. V shed 2 bases and J 2 bases; nucleotides not matched to a gene: 2. This chain's CDR3 is CASSLRTGGNTEAFF. The CDR3 DNA follows: TGTGCCAGCAGCTTACGGACAGGGGGAAACACTGAAGCTTTCTTT.

DNA of the CDR3: TGTGCCAGCAGTTACTTACCGACAGGGAATCGGAACACTGAAGCTTTCTTT. It yields the protein CASSYLPTGNRNTEAFF. This chain joins TRBV6-2 or TRBV6-3 and TRBJ1-1, with 7 positions matching TRBD1. Germline V gene data show CDR1 as MNHEY and CDR2 as SVGEGT. The V segment lost 1 base and the J segment 1 base; nucleotides outside the gene matches: 9. The CDR3 length is 17 residues.